Below, 19 T cell receptor beta chains from the same sample are listed, as sequenced in a study of T cell changes during pregnancy in multiple sclerosis. Profiling relied on immunoSEQ multiplex PCR, and the TCRdb table lists in-frame clones only, not all of them. The sample records about 81,000 clones, about 94% being singletons. The sample was peripheral blood, taken in the third trimester of pregnancy. All receptors come from a female donor with multiple sclerosis, enrolled in a pregnancy study.

This sequence joins TRBV29-1 and TRBJ1-1; 7 bases fit TRBD1. V lost 5 bases, J lost 5 bases, and 14 bases stayed unmatched. Germline CDR1 reads SQVTM; CDR2 reads ANQGSEA. This CDR3 region has 15 residues. CDR3 DNA: TGCAGCGTTAGGGGGCGGGAGGGCCAGCCGACTGAAGCTTTCTTT. It specifies CSVRGREGQPTEAFF.

The rearrangement links TRBV5-4 to TRBJ2-1; D unclear. Per germline, CDR1 SGHNT and CDR2 YYREEE (reference sequence). The V end lost 0 bases, the J end lost 7 bases, and 17 bases lay between the germline ends. CDR3 length: 16 amino acids. The DNA of the CDR3 is TGTGCCAGCAGCTTGGGTTCGACGACCTCCGGGAATGAGCAGTTCTTC. This gives the protein CASSLGSTTSGNEQFF.

The chain joins TRBV13 to TRBJ2-2, with TRBD2 matching over 15 bases. CDR3 length: 16 residues. With 4 bases clipped from V and 7 bases from J, the junction kept 4 bases outside the gene matches. Germline loops: CDR1 PRHDT, CDR2 FYEKMQ (reference sequence). Here the CDR3 reads CASSSLGLAGGGELFF. In DNA, the CDR3 is TGTGCCAGCAGCTCCCTGGGACTAGCGGGGGGCGGGGAGCTGTTTTTT.

The table lists this clone with a few counts. The chain uses TRBV7-8 and TRBJ2-7, with D possibly TRBD1 on 5 matching bases. The germline V and J ends were trimmed by 7 bases and 5 bases, with 18 bases remaining between them. The germline gives CDR1 SGHVS, CDR2 FQNEAQ. The CDR3 totals 14 residues. The CDR3 loop reads CASIIGSGPHEQYF. As DNA, the CDR3 is TGTGCCAGCATCATCGGGTCAGGGCCCCACGAGCAGTACTTC.

This chain connects TRBV10-3 to TRBJ2-2, with D hard to call. CDR1 and CDR2 from the germline V gene are ENHRY and SYGVKD. This CDR3 contains 14 residues. Trimming took 6 bases from V and 1 from J, leaving 9 bases between them. The CDR3 sequence: CAISIRQNTGELFF. The CDR3 DNA reads as TGTGCCATCAGCATACGACAGAACACCGGGGAGCTGTTTTTT.

This clone was detected only once. The CDR3 DNA is TGTGCCAGCGGACAGGGGTATAGCAATCAGCCCCAGCATTTT. As protein: CASGQGYSNQPQHF. This rearrangement joins TRBV2 to TRBJ1-5; 9 bases agree with TRBD1. The V gene's germline CDR1 is SNHLY and CDR2 FYNNEI. Trimming removed 8 bases from V and 0 bases from J; junction bases left unmatched: 2. This CDR3 has 14 amino acids.

CDR3 in DNA: TGTGCCTGCACTTCTAGAACCTACGAGCAGTACTTC. Protein: CACTSRTYEQYF. The V and J genes are TRBV30 and TRBJ2-7; D unclear. CDR3 length: 12 residues. With 6 bases removed from V and 2 bases from J, the gap between germline ends came to 11 bases. Germline CDR1 GTSNPN, CDR2 SVGIG (reference sequence).

The chain employs TRBV4-1 and TRBJ1-5; D gene ambiguous. Trimming took 1 base from V and 6 from J, leaving 4 bases between them. The CDR3 runs to 12 residues. The germline CDR1 and CDR2 sequences are MGHRA and YSYEKL. CDR3 coding DNA: TGCGCCAGCAGCCAAGGCGGTCAGCCCCAGCATTTT. This encodes CASSQGGQPQHF.

The chain combines TRBV5-1 with TRBJ1-5, with a tentative D call TRBD1 (5 bases). In germline, CDR1 is SGHRS, CDR2 YFSETQ. The CDR3 has 13 amino acids. With 3 bases removed from V and 6 bases from J, the gap between germline ends came to 10 bases. CDR3 in amino acids: CASSSGGGQPQHF. DNA of the CDR3: TGCGCCAGCAGCTCCGGGGGGGGTCAGCCCCAGCATTTT.

The chain combines TRBV27 with TRBJ1-1, with 7 bases aligning to TRBD1. The CDR3 contains 14 residues. V shed 7 bases and J 1 base; nucleotides not matched to a gene: 6. Per germline, CDR1 MNHEY and CDR2 SMNVEV (reference sequence). CDR3 DNA sequence: TGTGCCAGCAACAGACAGGGCCCGAACACTGAAGCTTTCTTT. Translation gives CASNRQGPNTEAFF.

The chain is built from TRBV30 and TRBJ1-2, with D maybe TRBD1 (5 bases). Trimming left V 2 bases short and J 2 bases short, with 18 bases between. This CDR3 region has 16 residues. Germline-derived CDR1 and CDR2 are GTSNPN and SVGIG (reference sequence). For the CDR3, the DNA is TGTGCCTGGAGTAGGGGCGAAGGACACAAGAACTATGGCTACACCTTC. Amino acid sequence: CAWSRGEGHKNYGYTF.

This clone was recorded once. The chain recombines TRBV13 with TRBJ2-2; TRBD1 aligns across 7 bases. After removal of 8 bases from V and 6 bases from J, the junction contained 9 bases not matched to a gene. CDR3 size: 14 residues. Germline V gene data show CDR1 as PRHDT and CDR2 as FYEKMQ (reference sequence). CDR3 residues: CASETGRMAGELFF. The CDR3 nucleotides read TGTGCCAGCGAGACAGGGAGAATGGCCGGGGAGCTGTTTTTT.

V usage is TRBV6-6 and J usage is TRBJ1-4; D may be TRBD1 (5 bases). Looked up from germline, CDR1 is MNHNY and CDR2 is SVGAGI (reference sequence). Trimming left V 7 bases short and J 2 bases short, with 11 bases between. The CDR3 consists of 14 residues. The CDR3 DNA follows: TGTGCCAGCACCCAGCGGGGGACTAATGAAAAACTGTTTTTT. Protein product: CASTQRGTNEKLFF.

This chain links TRBV29-1 with TRBJ2-7; D unclear. The CDR3 has 12 residues. The germline V and J ends were trimmed by 4 bases and 3 bases, with 10 bases remaining between them. Germline V lookup: CDR1 SQVTM, CDR2 ANQGSEA. CDR3 DNA sequence: TGCAGCGTTGTAACAGAGATCTACGAGCAGTACTTC. Encoded protein: CSVVTEIYEQYF.

The chain is built from TRBV5-1 and TRBJ2-1, with 11 nucleotides matching TRBD2. V shed 0 bases and J 10 bases; nucleotides not matched to a gene: 3. The germline CDR1 and CDR2 sequences are SGHRS and YFSETQ. CDR3 length: 14 amino acids. This CDR3 reads CASSLETSGGEQFF. Here the CDR3 DNA reads TGCGCCAGCAGCTTGGAAACTAGCGGGGGAGAGCAGTTCTTC.

Here the CDR3 DNA reads TGCGCCAGCAGCCGAATGGGGGGGGGCGCAGCTGAAGCTTTCTTT. Translating it yields CASSRMGGGAAEAFF. J is TRBJ1-1 and V is TRBV5-1, with a tentative D call TRBD1 (6 bases). V shed 4 bases and J shed 6 bases, with 19 bases lying between them. The CDR3 totals 15 residues. Germline V lookup: CDR1 SGHRS, CDR2 YFSETQ.

This clone was found once. The chain joins TRBV29-1 to TRBJ1-2; tentative D call: TRBD1 (5 bases). Germline assignment: CDR1 SQVTM and CDR2 ANQGSEA. V was clipped by 3 bases and J by 2 bases, with 7 bases between them. The CDR3 has 12 residues. The CDR3 sequence is CSVDKGNYGYTF. DNA for the CDR3: TGCAGCGTTGATAAGGGGAACTATGGCTACACCTTC.

This rearrangement joins TRBV7-3 to TRBJ2-2; the match to TRBD2 covers 12 bases. V dropped 6 bases and J dropped 2; count of bases not matched to a gene: 7. Looked up from germline, CDR1 is SGHTA and CDR2 is FQGTGA. The length of the CDR3 is 17 residues. CDR3 sequence (DNA): TGTGCCAGCAGTCCTAGCGGGGGGGATCATAACACCGGGGAGCTGTTTTTT. It codes for CASSPSGGDHNTGELFF.

This chain joins TRBV27 and TRBJ1-6, with no clear D. Trimming cost V 4 bases and J 7 bases, with 5 bases left between them. The germline V gene has CDR1 MNHEY and CDR2 SMNVEV (reference sequence). This CDR3 has 12 residues. CDR3 in DNA: TGTGCCAGCAGTTCCCAGAATTCACCCCTCCACTTT. Its translation is CASSSQNSPLHF.